This is a list of T cell receptor beta chains from one sample in a study of blood T cell repertoires in COVID-19. Some clones are missing from TCRdb's copy, which holds only in-frame ones; the method was immunoSEQ multiplex PCR. The table includes tens of thousands of clones, approximately 90% detected once. Sequencing was performed on peripheral blood. The receptors were sampled from a middle-aged man with active COVID-19. CDR3s include the opening cysteine and the closing phenylalanine or tryptophan. The order of the fields is J gene, clone size, D gene, V gene, CDR3 DNA, CDR3 protein. D genes are given only for firm matches. Only part of the rows carry a size: once, few, many, or a class if the clone is expanded.

j_gene: TRBJ2-7
abundance: .
d_gene: TRBD1
v_gene: TRBV6-2/TRBV6-3
CDR3nt: TGTGCCAGCAGTTTCTACTCCAGGGGGCCCTACGAGCAGTACTTC
CDR3aa: CASSFYSRGPYEQYF

j_gene: TRBJ1-1
abundance: .
d_gene: .
v_gene: TRBV3-1/TRBV3-2
CDR3nt: TGTGCCAGCAGCCAACCATTAACAGGGTACACTGAAGCTTTCTTT
CDR3aa: CASSQPLTGYTEAFF

j_gene: TRBJ2-7
abundance: .
d_gene: TRBD2
v_gene: TRBV5-1
CDR3nt: TGCGCCAGCAGCTTGAGCACTAGCGGGGGGTTGAAAACTCTATACGAGCAGTACTTC
CDR3aa: CASSLSTSGGLKTLYEQYF

j_gene: TRBJ2-1
abundance: .
d_gene: TRBD1
v_gene: TRBV11-1
CDR3nt: TGTGCCAGCAGCTTAAGTCGGACAGGATACAATGAGCAGTTCTTC
CDR3aa: CASSLSRTGYNEQFF

j_gene: TRBJ1-2
abundance: .
d_gene: TRBD1
v_gene: TRBV11-3
CDR3nt: TGTGCCAGCTCAAGACAGGGGTATGGCTACACCTTC
CDR3aa: CASSRQGYGYTF

j_gene: TRBJ2-5
abundance: few
d_gene: .
v_gene: TRBV30
CDR3nt: TGTGCCTGGAGGGTCAGACTTTTGGAGACCCAGTACTTC
CDR3aa: CAWRVRLLETQYF

j_gene: TRBJ1-3
abundance: .
d_gene: .
v_gene: TRBV30
CDR3nt: TGTGCCTGGGCAACAGGGTTCTCTGGAAACACCATATATTTT
CDR3aa: CAWATGFSGNTIYF

j_gene: TRBJ1-5
abundance: .
d_gene: TRBD1
v_gene: TRBV6-2/TRBV6-3
CDR3nt: TGTGCCAGCAGTTACATCTTCAGGGGGCGCGATCAGCCCCAGCATTTT
CDR3aa: CASSYIFRGRDQPQHF

j_gene: TRBJ2-1
abundance: .
d_gene: .
v_gene: TRBV27
CDR3nt: TGTGCCAGCATCCTTTTAGGGGGGGGATCCTACAATGAGCAGTTCTTC
CDR3aa: CASILLGGGSYNEQFF

j_gene: TRBJ1-2
abundance: .
d_gene: .
v_gene: TRBV15
CDR3nt: TGTGCCACGAAACAGGGAGGGGACTATGGCTACACCTTC
CDR3aa: CATKQGGDYGYTF

j_gene: TRBJ1-6
abundance: .
d_gene: TRBD1
v_gene: TRBV19
CDR3nt: TGTGCCAGTAACACGGACAGGAGCTGGGATTCACCCCTCCACTTT
CDR3aa: CASNTDRSWDSPLHF

j_gene: TRBJ2-1
abundance: .
d_gene: .
v_gene: TRBV5-5
CDR3nt: TGTGCCAGCAGCTTGGAGACAGGACTTTACAATGAGCAGTTCTTC
CDR3aa: CASSLETGLYNEQFF

j_gene: TRBJ2-5
abundance: .
d_gene: TRBD1
v_gene: TRBV4-2
CDR3nt: TGTGCCAGCAGCCAAGACTATCGAGGGTTGGGGACAGGGGGAGAGACCCAGTACTTC
CDR3aa: CASSQDYRGLGTGGETQYF

j_gene: TRBJ1-2
abundance: .
d_gene: .
v_gene: TRBV10-2
CDR3nt: TGCGCCAGCAGTGAATCCGGGAACAACTATGGCTACACCTTC
CDR3aa: CASSESGNNYGYTF

j_gene: TRBJ1-1
abundance: .
d_gene: TRBD1
v_gene: TRBV9
CDR3nt: TGTGCCAGCAGCGAGACAGGGTCTGGCACTGAAGCTTTCTTT
CDR3aa: CASSETGSGTEAFF

j_gene: TRBJ1-1
abundance: .
d_gene: TRBD1
v_gene: TRBV30
CDR3nt: TGTGCCTGGAGACATCCGGGACAGGGGGCTACTGAAGCTTTCTTT
CDR3aa: CAWRHPGQGATEAFF

j_gene: TRBJ2-1
abundance: .
d_gene: TRBD2
v_gene: TRBV24-1
CDR3nt: TGTGCCACCAGTGATCCAGTAGCGGGAAACAATGAGCAGTTCTTC
CDR3aa: CATSDPVAGNNEQFF

j_gene: TRBJ2-1
abundance: .
d_gene: TRBD2
v_gene: TRBV6-1
CDR3nt: TGTGCCAGCAGTGAAGCGGGACAAGTGGTAGCGGGGAGGCGAAATGAGCAGTTCTTC
CDR3aa: CASSEAGQVVAGRRNEQFF

j_gene: TRBJ1-6
abundance: .
d_gene: .
v_gene: TRBV5-1
CDR3nt: TGCGCCAGCGGTCAGGGATCCTATAATTCACCCCTCCACTTT
CDR3aa: CASGQGSYNSPLHF

j_gene: TRBJ1-2
abundance: .
d_gene: TRBD1
v_gene: TRBV5-1
CDR3nt: TGCGCCAGCAGCCTGACAGGGCAGGGCTATGGCTACACCTTC
CDR3aa: CASSLTGQGYGYTF